The 24 T cell receptor beta chains reported below all come from one sample, sequenced in a study of human T cells and chemical hapten exposure. Time point reported: patch test 2, 6 weeks after DPC sensitization. Sample treatment: therapeutic diphenylcyclopropenone sensitization with weekly scalp DPC. MiXCR, run by TCRdb on the RACE reads, gives a single entry per CDR3 protein. Here the sample spans just over 350,000 distinct CDR3 sequences, around 6% being singletons. The source material was whole blood, sampled in connection with sensitization to the hapten diphenylcyclopropenone (DPC). The receptors derive from a woman aged 18 to 35 with alopecia areata. Some clones in this sample may be carry-over from other donors' samples.

This chain uses TRBV5-1 with TRBJ1-1, with TRBD1 matching over 8 bases. The germline CDR1 and CDR2 sequences are SGHRS and YFSETQ. V lost 3 bases, J lost 0 bases, and 4 bases stayed unmatched. CDR3 length: 15 amino acids. The CDR3 region has the DNA TGCGCCAGCAGCTCGGACAGGGTACTGAACACTGAAGCTTTCTTT. As protein: CASSSDRVLNTEAFF.

This clonotype was detected many times. The chain employs TRBV6-5 and TRBJ1-1; 9 bases are shared with TRBD1. Germline V CDR1 and CDR2: MNHEY, SVGAGI. The CDR3 length is 18 residues. J lost 0 bases, V lost 4 bases, and 12 bases had no gene match. Written as DNA, the CDR3 is TGTGCCAGCAGTTTCACCGGGACAGGGATGAATATGAACACTGAAGCTTTCTTT. As protein: CASSFTGTGMNMNTEAFF.

This clonotype was found many times. The chain is built from TRBV7-2 and TRBJ2-3; D is uncertain. The germline V and J ends were trimmed by 0 bases and 5 bases, with 6 bases remaining between them. Germline V gene sequence: CDR1 SGHTA, CDR2 FQGNSA. The CDR3 is made up of 13 amino acids. As DNA, the CDR3 is TGTGCCAGCAGCTTAGCGACCGAAGATACGCAGTATTTT. Translated, it gives CASSLATEDTQYF.

This clonotype has ten or more counts. The chain has TRBV28 and TRBJ2-7; D is perhaps TRBD1 (6 bases). Germline V gene data show CDR1 as MDHEN and CDR2 as SYDVKM. The CDR3 is made up of 12 amino acids. Trimming shortened V by 6 bases and J by 2 bases, and 8 bases separated the two germline ends. CDR3: CASRTGPYEQYF. The CDR3 nucleotides read TGTGCCAGCAGGACAGGTCCCTACGAGCAGTACTTC.

The V call is TRBV12-3 or TRBV12-4, the J call TRBJ1-1; D is unclear. The V end lost 6 bases, the J end lost 11 bases, and 13 bases lay between the germline ends. The CDR3 is made up of 11 amino acids. The chain's CDR3 is CASSQFTRAFF. CDR3 DNA sequence: TGTGCCAGCAGCCAATTTACGCGGGCTTTCTTT.

The chain carries TRBV2 and TRBJ2-2; no clear D gene. Trimming left V 3 bases short and J 6 bases short, with 8 bases between. The CDR3 is made up of 13 amino acids. Germline lookup yields CDR1 SNHLY and CDR2 FYNNEI. CDR3 amino acids: CASSDLQSGELFF. The CDR3 DNA reads as TGTGCCAGCAGTGACCTCCAGTCCGGGGAGCTGTTTTTT.

This clonotype was recorded at least ten times. V gene TRBV6-1 combines with J gene TRBJ1-2; unclear D gene. V lost 3 bases, J lost 2 bases, and 10 bases lay in between. The CDR3 covers 14 residues. Germline CDR1 reads MNHNS; CDR2 reads SASEGT. This CDR3 reads CASSDHIVNYGYTF. In DNA form, the CDR3 reads TGTGCCAGCAGTGACCACATTGTGAACTATGGCTACACCTTC.

This clonotype was counted ten times or more. The chain has TRBV7-9 and TRBJ1-2; 8 nucleotides agree with TRBD1. The trim removed 5 bases at V and 2 bases at J, leaving 4 bases unmatched. Per the germline V gene, CDR1 is SEHNR and CDR2 is FQNEAQ (reference sequence). This CDR3 contains 14 residues. As DNA, the CDR3 is TGTGCCAGCAGCCTGGACAGGGCGAACTATGGCTACACCTTC. Translation gives CASSLDRANYGYTF. Combining the CDR3 with reference TRBV7-9 and TRBJ1-2 gives the whole variable domain DTGVSQNPRHKITKRGQNVTFRCDPISEHNRLYWYRQTLGQGPEFLTYFQNEAQLEKSRLLSDRFSAERPKGSFSTLEIQRTEQGDSAMYLCASSLDRANYGYTFGSGTRLTVV.

This clonotype was seen a handful of times. The chain couples TRBV4-3 to TRBJ2-2; D not certain. The CDR3 totals 13 residues. Germline values: CDR1 LGHNA, CDR2 YSLEER. The V and J ends lost 0 bases and 7 bases respectively, with 6 bases between them. The CDR3 loop is CASSQDTNGELFF. As DNA, the CDR3 is TGCGCCAGCAGCCAAGATACGAACGGGGAGCTGTTTTTT.

The V and J genes are TRBV6-5 and TRBJ2-4; D remains unclear. Germline V gene data show CDR1 as MNHEY and CDR2 as SVGAGI. The CDR3 contains 16 residues. Trimming cost V 5 bases and J 0 bases, with 14 bases left between them. In DNA, the CDR3 is TGTGCCAGCAGTCTAGGACGCAAACCAGCCAAAAACATTCAGTACTTC. As protein: CASSLGRKPAKNIQYF.

This clonotype was seen more than once but under ten times. The rearrangement joins TRBV6-5 to TRBJ2-2; 8 positions match TRBD1. Germline assignment: CDR1 MNHEY and CDR2 SVGAGI. This CDR3 is built from 16 residues. Unmatched junction bases numbered 6, after V lost 2 bases and J lost 4 bases. The CDR3 reads CASSYGQGARTGELFF. Written as DNA, the CDR3 is TGTGCCAGCAGTTACGGTCAGGGGGCGCGCACCGGGGAGCTGTTTTTT.

This clonotype was detected a few times. J is TRBJ2-5 and V is TRBV6-2 or TRBV6-3; D remains ambiguous. Germline values: CDR1 MNHEY, CDR2 SVGEGT. The V end was cut by 7 bases, the J end by 4 bases, with 10 bases between. The CDR3 is 12 amino acids. The CDR3 loop is CASNHILETQYF. The CDR3 region has the DNA TGTGCCAGCAATCACATATTAGAGACCCAGTACTTC.

This clonotype was counted between two and nine times. V and J are TRBV7-2 and TRBJ1-3; no clear D. The CDR3 sequence is 15 residues long. V lost 8 bases, J lost 0 bases, and 14 bases lay in between. Germline assignment: CDR1 SGHTA and CDR2 FQGNSA. In DNA, the CDR3 is TGTGCCAGCCTTAAAGGTAGAGGCTCTGGAAACACCATATATTTT. Translation: CASLKGRGSGNTIYF.

Many counts were recorded for this clonotype. The chain recombines TRBV11-2 with TRBJ1-1, with 9 nucleotides matching TRBD1. CDR1 SGHAT and CDR2 FQNNGV come from the germline V gene. The V and J ends lost 5 bases and 9 bases, in that order; junction bases with no gene match: 10. The CDR3 length is 14 residues. CDR3 in amino acids: CASSPSRDRVKAFF. DNA for the CDR3: TGTGCCAGCAGCCCCTCCCGGGACAGGGTAAAAGCTTTCTTT. Filled out from reference TRBV11-2 and TRBJ1-1, the complete variable domain reads EAGVAQSPRYKIIEKRQSVAFWCNPISGHATLYWYQQILGQGPKLLIQFQNNGVVDDSQLPKDRFSAERLKGVDSTLKIQPAKLEDSAVYLCASSPSRDRVKAFFGQGTRLTVV.

This clonotype was seen a handful of times. J is TRBJ2-3 and V is TRBV29-1; 7 nucleotides line up with TRBD2. There are 14 residues in the CDR3. The germline V gene has CDR1 SQVTM and CDR2 ANQGSEA. V trimming: 4 bases; J trimming: 0 bases; junction bases outside the gene matches: 4. The CDR3 loop is CSVVGGVSTDTQYF. In DNA, the CDR3 is TGCAGCGTTGTGGGAGGGGTGAGCACAGATACGCAGTATTTT.

This clonotype came up a few times. V usage is TRBV4-3 and J usage is TRBJ2-6; D unclear. The CDR3 covers 18 residues. V was trimmed by 1 base and J by 1 base, leaving 14 bases between them. CDR1 LGHNA and CDR2 YSLEER come from the germline V gene. The DNA for the CDR3 is TGCGCCAGCAGCCAAGGGCACCAACTCCTTTCTGGGGCCAACGTCCTGACTTTC. Protein product: CASSQGHQLLSGANVLTF.

There are a few counts of this clonotype. The rearrangement joins TRBV5-1 to TRBJ1-4; D not resolved. The CDR3 totals 15 residues. The germline CDR1 and CDR2 sequences are SGHRS and YFSETQ. V shed 4 bases and J shed 6 bases, with 16 bases lying between them. CDR3 bases: TGCGCCAGCAGCGGAGTTCCTCCGGCGGATGAAAAACTGTTTTTT. Translated: CASSGVPPADEKLFF.

In this sample, this clonotype turned up a few times. The chain couples TRBV11-2 to TRBJ1-4; D is possibly TRBD1 (5 bases). V dropped 5 bases and J dropped 3 bases, with 13 bases sitting between them. The CDR3 consists of 15 residues. In germline, CDR1 is SGHAT, CDR2 FQNNGV. DNA for the CDR3: TGTGCCAGCAGCCATGACGGGGGGGCTAATGAAAAACTGTTTTTT. Translating it yields CASSHDGGANEKLFF.

This chain joins TRBV27 and TRBJ2-6; no firm D call. Trimming shortened V by 3 bases and J by 3 bases, and 3 bases separated the two germline ends. CDR1 MNHEY and CDR2 SMNVEV come from the germline V gene (reference sequence). The length of the CDR3 is 13 residues. CDR3 in DNA: TGTGCCAGCAGTTTGGTTGGGGCCAACGTCCTGACTTTC. This codes for CASSLVGANVLTF.

This clonotype was seen only a few times. This chain joins TRBV9 and TRBJ2-2; 7 bases align to TRBD1. The V gene's germline CDR1 is SGDLS and CDR2 YYNGEE. V lost 3 bases to trimming and J lost 1 base; unmatched junction nucleotides: 9. This CDR3 is 17 amino acids long. The CDR3: CASSGLGQLLNTGELFF. Written as DNA, the CDR3 is TGTGCCAGCAGCGGGCTGGGACAGCTACTGAACACCGGGGAGCTGTTTTTT.

The rearrangement uses TRBV15 and TRBJ2-3; 7 nucleotides align to TRBD2. With 0 bases clipped from V and 5 bases from J, the junction kept 11 bases outside the gene matches. The CDR3 is 17 amino acids. CDR1 is LNHNV and CDR2 is YYDKDF in the germline V gene (reference sequence). CDR3 DNA sequence: TGTGCCACCAGCAGAGATCACACGGCGGGGAGGGTAGATACGCAGTATTTT. Translated: CATSRDHTAGRVDTQYF.

This clonotype came up many times. The chain carries TRBV5-1 and TRBJ1-1, with TRBD1 matching 7 bases. The CDR3 runs 16 residues. J gave up 2 bases and V 4 bases, and 11 bases lay outside the gene matches. Germline values: CDR1 SGHRS, CDR2 YFSETQ. The CDR3: CASSPLQGHLNTEAFF. CDR3 coding DNA: TGCGCCAGCAGCCCCCTACAGGGGCACCTTAACACTGAAGCTTTCTTT.

V gene TRBV29-1 combines with J gene TRBJ1-2; possibly TRBD1 for D (5 bases). Germline V gene lookup returns CDR1 SQVTM and CDR2 ANQGSEA. CDR3 length: 11 amino acids. V gave up 4 bases and J gave up 14 bases, with 17 bases separating them. CDR3 DNA: TGCAGCGTTGCCCACCGGGACGGCCAGACCTTC. Translation gives CSVAHRDGQTF.

V and J are TRBV5-4 and TRBJ2-5; TRBD2 aligns across 7 bases. The V and J ends lost 4 bases and 4 bases, in that order; junction bases with no gene match: 4. The CDR3 is 13 amino acids. Germline CDR1 reads SGHNT; CDR2 reads YYREEE (reference sequence). In DNA, the CDR3 is TGTGCCAGCAGCACTGCGGGGGTAGAGACCCAGTACTTC. The encoded protein is CASSTAGVETQYF.